One sample yielded the 2 T cell receptor beta chains listed below, sequenced in a study of control samples from healthy donors and cancer patients. Some clones are missing from TCRdb's copy, which holds only in-frame ones; the method was immunoSEQ multiplex PCR. This sample has 63,000 or so clones, with over 85% found just once. Material for sequencing was PBMCs. Every receptor here comes from a man in his fifties or sixties with colorectal cancer.

The count of this clone is one. This sequence joins TRBV12-3 or TRBV12-4 and TRBJ2-5, with D possibly being TRBD2 (6 bases). Trimming cost V 3 bases and J 4 bases, with 9 bases left between them. The CDR3 covers 13 residues. This CDR3 reads CASSLTSRETQYF. The CDR3, as DNA: TGTGCCAGCAGTTTGACTAGTAGAGAGACCCAGTACTTC.

The genes are TRBV10-2 and TRBJ1-1; no definite D call. Trimming removed 0 bases from V and 4 bases from J, with 6 bases in between. This CDR3 is 13 amino acids long. Germline CDR1 WSHSY, CDR2 SAAADI. For the CDR3, the DNA is TGCGCCAGCAGTGAGTCGGTGGGCACTGAAGCTTTCTTT. Its protein product is CASSESVGTEAFF.